A selection of T cell receptor beta chains follows, all from one sample in a study of blood T cell repertoires in COVID-19. The data were produced by immunoSEQ multiplex PCR, yet TCRdb's version contains in-frame clones alone and is incomplete. The table records about 97,000 clones, about 89% of them present only once. Source material: peripheral blood. The receptors come from a human donor in a cohort sampled during active COVID-19. Both conserved end residues are part of each CDR3. D genes are given only for firm matches. Clone size, where shown, is once, few, many, or a class for clones that have expanded.

>TRBD1|TRBJ1-2|.|TRBV7-9
TGTGCCAGCAGCTTAGCATTAGGACAGGGGAATGGCTACACCTTC
CASSLALGQGNGYTF
>TRBD1|TRBJ1-4|once|TRBV7-2
TGTGCCAGCAGCTTGGGGACAGTTCCAACTAATGAAAAACTGTTTTTT
CASSLGTVPTNEKLFF
>.|TRBJ2-2|.|TRBV9
TGTGCCAGCAGCGGGGCCCCTCTCAACACCGGGGAGCTGTTTTTT
CASSGAPLNTGELFF
>TRBD1|TRBJ2-7|.|TRBV6-5
TGTGCCAGCAGCGGGGACAGGGGGTTCTACGAGCAGTACTTC
CASSGDRGFYEQYF
>.|TRBJ2-2|.|TRBV6-1
TGTGCCAGCAGTGAAAGTTCGGGTCAGGGCGGCACCGGGGAGCTGTTTTTT
CASSESSGQGGTGELFF
>.|TRBJ1-2|.|TRBV28
TGTGCCAGCAGTTTGCAGGGCACCGTCTATGGCTACACCTTC
CASSLQGTVYGYTF
>TRBD2|TRBJ2-7|.|TRBV6-2/TRBV6-3
TGTGCCAGCAGTTACACAGCGGGGTTCTCCTACGAGCAGTACTTC
CASSYTAGFSYEQYF
>TRBD2|TRBJ2-7|once|TRBV7-2
TGTGCCAGCAGCTTAGCAGTAGCGGGAGGGTCGGGGGAGCAGTACTTC
CASSLAVAGGSGEQYF
>TRBD1|TRBJ2-6|.|TRBV2
TGTGCCAGCAGTGAAGATAGGGACAGGCCCCGGACTTTC
CASSEDRDRPRTF
>.|TRBJ2-7|.|TRBV4-1
TGCGCCAGCAGCCAAGCCGGGGGTGTTGGAGACGAGCAGTACTTC
CASSQAGGVGDEQYF
>.|TRBJ1-1|.|TRBV6-6
TGTGCCAGCAGCGTTGCCTGGGGCGAGCCTGAAGCTTTCTTT
CASSVAWGEPEAFF
>.|TRBJ1-3|.|TRBV21-1
TGTGCCAGCAGCAGACCGGGACAGCGAATCTTCTCTGGAAACACCATATATTTT
CASSRPGQRIFSGNTIYF
>.|TRBJ1-1|once|TRBV19
TGTGCCAGTAGTATGAGCCGGGGGTCAACCCGGGGCGCTGAAGCTTTCTTT
CASSMSRGSTRGAEAFF
>.|TRBJ2-7|.|TRBV5-1
TGCGCCAGCACCGACCCCGGGACATCGCCCTACGAGCAGTACTTC
CASTDPGTSPYEQYF
>.|TRBJ2-5|.|TRBV4-1
TGCGCCAGCAGCCAAGTAACTGCTGTAGAGACCCAGTACTTC
CASSQVTAVETQYF
>TRBD2|TRBJ2-5|.|TRBV5-4
TGTGCCAGCAGCACGTTAGCGGGAGGGCGGGGAGAGACCCAGTACTTC
CASSTLAGGRGETQYF
>.|TRBJ1-1|.|TRBV9
TGTGCCAGCAGCGTCGGACAGTTGAACACTGAAGCTTTCTTT
CASSVGQLNTEAFF
>TRBD2|TRBJ2-1|.|TRBV5-4
TGTGCCAGCAGCTTGCTGTCCAGCGGGAGGAATGAGCAGTTCTTC
CASSLLSSGRNEQFF
>.|TRBJ2-1|.|TRBV9
TGTGCCAGCAGCGGATACGGGGGCTCCTACAATGAGCAGTTCTTC
CASSGYGGSYNEQFF
>TRBD1|TRBJ1-5|once|TRBV19
TGTGCCAGTAGGAAAACCCCGGGACAGAGTAGCAATCAGCCCCAGCATTTT
CASRKTPGQSSNQPQHF
>.|TRBJ1-5|.|TRBV6-5
TGTGCCAGTCAGGATCTCCCCCATCAGCCCCAGCATTTT
CASQDLPHQPQHF
>TRBD2|TRBJ2-3|.|TRBV11-3
TGTGCCAGCAGCCACAATCTACTAGCGGGAGGGGGTTTTGCAGATACGCAGTATTTT
CASSHNLLAGGGFADTQYF